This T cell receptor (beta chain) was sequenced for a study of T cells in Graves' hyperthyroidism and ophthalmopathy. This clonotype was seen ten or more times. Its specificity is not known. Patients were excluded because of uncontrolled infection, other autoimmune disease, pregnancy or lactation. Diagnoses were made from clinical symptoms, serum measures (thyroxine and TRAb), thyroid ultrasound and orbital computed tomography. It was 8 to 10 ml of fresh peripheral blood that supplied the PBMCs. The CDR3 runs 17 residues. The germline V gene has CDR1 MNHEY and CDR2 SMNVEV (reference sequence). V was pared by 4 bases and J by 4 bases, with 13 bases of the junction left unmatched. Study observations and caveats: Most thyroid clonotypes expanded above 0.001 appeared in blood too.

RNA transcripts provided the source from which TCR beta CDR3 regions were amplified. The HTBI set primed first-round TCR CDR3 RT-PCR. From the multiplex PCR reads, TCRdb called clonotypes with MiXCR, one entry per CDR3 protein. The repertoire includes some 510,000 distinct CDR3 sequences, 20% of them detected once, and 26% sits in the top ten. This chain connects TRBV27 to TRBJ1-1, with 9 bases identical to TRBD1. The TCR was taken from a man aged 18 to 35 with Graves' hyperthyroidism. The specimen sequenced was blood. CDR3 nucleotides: TGTGCCAGCAGTTATTGGACAGGGGCTCCCGGGGGCACTGAAGCTTTCTTT. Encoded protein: CASSYWTGAPGGTEAFF.